This TCR beta chain was sequenced during a study of Ad26.COV2.S vaccination and SARS-CoV-2 variants. Overall study: Trial arm assignment for the donor was COV1001 Ad26.COV2.S. Participants got Ad26.COV2.S intramuscularly, once or twice 56 days apart. General study findings and limits: Non-spike TCR breadth was similar in vaccine and placebo recipients.

Concerning this clone itself: Its matching antigen is unknown.

Treatment noted: about 20 received Ad26.COV2.S at low or high dose, single or two shots; roughly 5 received placebo; per-sample allocation not given. Day 63 following the first vaccine or placebo injection was when the samples were taken. Trimming left V 4 bases short and J 0 bases short, with 10 bases between. CDR1 and CDR2 from the germline V gene are MNHNS and SASEGT. The length of the CDR3 is 16 residues. TCRdb keeps only in-frame clones here, not all; method: immunoSEQ multiplex PCR. The sample includes hundreds of thousands of clones, roughly 89% of them seen just once. The chain couples TRBV6-1 to TRBJ1-6; D is undetermined. The TCR was taken from a person between 18 and 59 years old who received the Ad26.COV2.S COVID-19 vaccine or a placebo. The specimen comprised peripheral blood, sampled in a trial of Ad26.COV2.S vaccine versus placebo. CDR3 loop: CASSARASSYNSPLHF. The CDR3 DNA reads TGTGCCAGCAGTGCCCGGGCGAGCTCCTATAATTCACCCCTCCACTTT.